This T cell receptor beta chain was captured by sequencing in a study of T cell repertoires in cytomegalovirus infection. Background on the study: Matching HLA type, along with CMV infection, was indicated by public TCR beta signatures.

J was trimmed by 8 bases and V by 6 bases; bases with no gene match: 11. CDR3 length: 14 amino acids. From the reads, TCRdb called clonotypes with MiXCR, one entry per CDR3 protein. Of around 490,000 distinct CDR3 sequences in the sample, approximately 25% were seen once. General study results and limits: Cumulative frequency (of public TCR beta family members) identified carriers of CMV plus the relevant HLA. It was HLA-C-restricted CMV-specific TCR beta clonotypes that dominated the response ex vivo.

On this clonotype itself: The antigen remains unidentified.

Sequenced material: PBMCs. The rearrangement joins TRBV12-3 or TRBV12-4 to TRBJ1-2; 8 nucleotides match TRBD1. This TCR was sampled from a human donor in good health (CMV status not recorded). Some clones in this sample may be carry-over from other donors' samples. CDR3 nucleotide sequence: TGTGCCAGCAGCAAGGCGGACAGGGTGGACGGCTACACCTTC. It is translated as CASSKADRVDGYTF.